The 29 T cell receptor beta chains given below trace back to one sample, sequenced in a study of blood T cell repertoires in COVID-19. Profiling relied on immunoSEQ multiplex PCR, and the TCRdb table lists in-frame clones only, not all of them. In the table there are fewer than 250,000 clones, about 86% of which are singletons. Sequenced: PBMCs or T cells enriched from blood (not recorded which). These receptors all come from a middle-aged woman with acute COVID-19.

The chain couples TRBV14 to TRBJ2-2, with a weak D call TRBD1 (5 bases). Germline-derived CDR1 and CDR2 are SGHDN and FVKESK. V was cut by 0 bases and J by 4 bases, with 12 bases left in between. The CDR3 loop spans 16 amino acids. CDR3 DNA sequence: TGTGCCAGCAGCCAAGATATAGGGGCCTTCACCGGGGAGCTGTTTTTT. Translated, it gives CASSQDIGAFTGELFF.

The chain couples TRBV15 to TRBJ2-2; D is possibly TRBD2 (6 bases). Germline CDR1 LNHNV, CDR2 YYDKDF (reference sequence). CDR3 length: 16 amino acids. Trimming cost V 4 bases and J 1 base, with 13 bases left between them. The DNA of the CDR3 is TGTGCCACCAGCAACCTTATGGGGGGGAACACCGGGGAGCTGTTTTTT. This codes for CATSNLMGGNTGELFF. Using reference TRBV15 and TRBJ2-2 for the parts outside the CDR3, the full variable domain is DAMVIQNPRYQVTQFGKPVTLSCSQTLNHNVMYWYQQKSSQAPKLLFHYYDKDFNNEADTPDNFQSRRPNTSFCFLDIRSPGLGDTAMYLCATSNLMGGNTGELFFGEGSRLTVL.

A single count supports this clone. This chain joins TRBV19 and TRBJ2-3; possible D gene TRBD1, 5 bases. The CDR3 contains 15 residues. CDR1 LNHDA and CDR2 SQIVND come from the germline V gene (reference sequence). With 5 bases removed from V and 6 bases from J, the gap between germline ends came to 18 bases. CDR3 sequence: CASSPLTQGWDTQYF. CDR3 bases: TGTGCCAGTAGTCCGCTGACTCAGGGATGGGATACGCAGTATTTT. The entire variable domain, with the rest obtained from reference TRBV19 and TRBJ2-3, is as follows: DGGITQSPKYLFRKEGQNVTLSCEQNLNHDAMYWYRQDPGQGLRLIYYSQIVNDFQKGDIAEGYSVSREKKESFPLTVTSAQKNPTAFYLCASSPLTQGWDTQYFGPGTRLTVL.

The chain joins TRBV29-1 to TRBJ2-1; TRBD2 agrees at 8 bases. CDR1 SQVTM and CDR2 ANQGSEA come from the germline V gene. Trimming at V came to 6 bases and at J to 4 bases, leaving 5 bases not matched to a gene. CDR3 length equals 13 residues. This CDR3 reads CSVAGVLYNEQFF. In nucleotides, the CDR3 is TGCAGCGTAGCGGGAGTTTTATACAATGAGCAGTTCTTC.

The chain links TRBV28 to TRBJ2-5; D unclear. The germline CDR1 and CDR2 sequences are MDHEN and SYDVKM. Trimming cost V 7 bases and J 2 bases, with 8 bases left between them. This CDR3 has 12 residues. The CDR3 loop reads CASNILQETQYF. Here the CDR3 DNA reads TGTGCCAGCAATATCCTACAAGAGACCCAGTACTTC.

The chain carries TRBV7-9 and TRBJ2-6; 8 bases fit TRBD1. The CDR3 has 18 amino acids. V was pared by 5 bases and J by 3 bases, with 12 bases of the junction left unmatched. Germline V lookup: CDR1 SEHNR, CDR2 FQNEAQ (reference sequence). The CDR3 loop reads CASSTTVDRANGANVLTF. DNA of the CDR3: TGTGCCAGCAGCACCACCGTGGACAGGGCCAATGGGGCCAACGTCCTGACTTTC.

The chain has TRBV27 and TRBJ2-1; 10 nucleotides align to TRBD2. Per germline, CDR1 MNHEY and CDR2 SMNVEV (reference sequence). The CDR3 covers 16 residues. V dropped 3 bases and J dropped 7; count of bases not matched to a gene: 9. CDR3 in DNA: TGTGCCAGCAGTTTGCCCAGGAGCGGGAGGGGGAATGAGCAGTTCTTC. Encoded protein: CASSLPRSGRGNEQFF.

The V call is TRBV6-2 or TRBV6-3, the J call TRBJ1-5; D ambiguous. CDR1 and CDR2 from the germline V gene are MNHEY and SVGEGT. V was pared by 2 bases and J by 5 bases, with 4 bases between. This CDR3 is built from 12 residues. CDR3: CASSYGYQPQHF. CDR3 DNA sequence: TGTGCCAGCAGTTACGGCTATCAGCCCCAGCATTTT.

CDR3 residues: CASSRLWTGGNTEAFF. The CDR3 bases are TGTGCCAGCAGCCGATTGTGGACAGGCGGGAACACTGAAGCTTTCTTT. The chain joins TRBV4-2 to TRBJ1-1, with TRBD1 identical over 7 bases. V lost 4 bases to trimming and J lost 1 base; unmatched junction nucleotides: 9. The CDR3 spans 16 residues. Per the germline V gene, CDR1 is LGHNA and CDR2 is YNFKEQ.

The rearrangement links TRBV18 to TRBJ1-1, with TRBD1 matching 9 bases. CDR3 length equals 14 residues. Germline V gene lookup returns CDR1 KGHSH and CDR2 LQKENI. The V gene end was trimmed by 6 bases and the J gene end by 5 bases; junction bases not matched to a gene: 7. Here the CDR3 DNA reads TGTGCCAGCTCCCAGGGACAGGGAGGTACTGAAGCTTTCTTT. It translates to CASSQGQGGTEAFF.

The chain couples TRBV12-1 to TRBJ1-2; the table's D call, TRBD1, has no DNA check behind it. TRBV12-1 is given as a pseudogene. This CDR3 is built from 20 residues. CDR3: CASSSPVKGDRGSEGYGYTF. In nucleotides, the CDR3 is TGTGCCAGCAGCTCCCCGGTCAAGGGGGACAGGGGGTCTGAGGGATATGGCTACACCTTC.

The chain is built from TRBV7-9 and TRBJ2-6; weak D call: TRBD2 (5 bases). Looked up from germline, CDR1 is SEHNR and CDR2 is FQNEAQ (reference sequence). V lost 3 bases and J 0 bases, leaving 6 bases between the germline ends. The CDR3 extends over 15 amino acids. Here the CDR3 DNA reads TGTGCCAGCAGCTTCGGGATCTCTGGGGCCAACGTCCTGACTTTC. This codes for CASSFGISGANVLTF.

DNA for the CDR3: TGTGCTAGTGGAAGGTATTCAGGGGGGACTGAAAAACTGTTTTTT. Protein: CASGRYSGGTEKLFF. This chain connects TRBV12-5 to TRBJ1-4, with 7 bases fitting TRBD1. CDR1 and CDR2 from the germline V gene are LGHNT and FRNRAP. The CDR3 consists of 15 residues. Trimming cost V 6 bases and J 7 bases; bases outside gene matches: 11.

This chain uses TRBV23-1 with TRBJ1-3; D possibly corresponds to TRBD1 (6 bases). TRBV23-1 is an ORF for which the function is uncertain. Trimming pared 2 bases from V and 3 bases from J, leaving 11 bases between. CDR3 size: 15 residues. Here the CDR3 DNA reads TGCGCCAGCAGTCAAGGTCAGGGGCTTGGAAACACCATATATTTT. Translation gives CASSQGQGLGNTIYF.

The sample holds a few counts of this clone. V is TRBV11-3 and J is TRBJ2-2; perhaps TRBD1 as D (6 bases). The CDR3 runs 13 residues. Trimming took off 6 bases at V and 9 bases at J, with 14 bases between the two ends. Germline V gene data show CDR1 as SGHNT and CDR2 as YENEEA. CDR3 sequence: CASRQTGSRELFF. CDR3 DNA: TGTGCCAGCAGGCAAACAGGGTCCCGGGAGCTGTTTTTT.

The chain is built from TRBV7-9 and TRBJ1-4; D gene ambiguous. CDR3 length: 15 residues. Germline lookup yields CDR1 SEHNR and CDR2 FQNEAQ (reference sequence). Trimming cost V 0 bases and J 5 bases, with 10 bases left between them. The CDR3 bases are TGTGCCAGCAGCTTAGCCCGTCTCGGGAATGAAAAACTGTTTTTT. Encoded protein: CASSLARLGNEKLFF.

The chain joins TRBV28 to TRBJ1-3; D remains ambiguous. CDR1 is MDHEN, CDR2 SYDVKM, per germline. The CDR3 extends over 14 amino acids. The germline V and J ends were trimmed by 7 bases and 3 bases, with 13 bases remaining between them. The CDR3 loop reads CASTLDFVGNTIYF. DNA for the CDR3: TGTGCCAGCACATTAGATTTTGTTGGAAACACCATATATTTT.

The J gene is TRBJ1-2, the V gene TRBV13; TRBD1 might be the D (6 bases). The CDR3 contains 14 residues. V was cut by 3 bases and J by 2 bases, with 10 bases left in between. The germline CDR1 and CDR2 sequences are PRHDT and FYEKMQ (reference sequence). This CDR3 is CASSLGRGNYGYTF. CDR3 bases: TGTGCCAGCAGCTTGGGTAGGGGGAACTATGGCTACACCTTC.

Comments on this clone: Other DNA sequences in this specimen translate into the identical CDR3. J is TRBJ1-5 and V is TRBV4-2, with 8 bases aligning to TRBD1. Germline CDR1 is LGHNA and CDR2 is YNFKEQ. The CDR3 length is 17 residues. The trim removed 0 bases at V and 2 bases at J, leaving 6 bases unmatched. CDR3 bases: TGTGCCAGCAGCCAAGACCCGGACAGGGAGGGCAATCAGCCCCAGCATTTT. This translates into CASSQDPDREGNQPQHF.

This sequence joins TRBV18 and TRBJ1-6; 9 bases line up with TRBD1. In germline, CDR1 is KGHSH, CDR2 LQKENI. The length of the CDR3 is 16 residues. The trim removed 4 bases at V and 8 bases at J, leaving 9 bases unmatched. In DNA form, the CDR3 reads TGTGCCAGCTCACTTTTCGGGACAGGGCTAGATTCACCCCTCCACTTT. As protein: CASSLFGTGLDSPLHF.

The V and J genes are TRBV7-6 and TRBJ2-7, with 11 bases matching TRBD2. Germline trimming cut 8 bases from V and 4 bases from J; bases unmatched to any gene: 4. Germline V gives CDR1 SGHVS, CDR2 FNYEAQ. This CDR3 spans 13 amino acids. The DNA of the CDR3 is TGTGCCAGCGGATTAGCGGGAGGGTACGAGCAGTACTTC. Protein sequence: CASGLAGGYEQYF.

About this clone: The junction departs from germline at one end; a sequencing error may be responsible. The CDR3 spells CARSLGESGGGSLGTEAFF. The DNA for the CDR3 is TGTGCCAGAAGTTTGGGTGAGTCAGGGGGCGGCAGTCTTGGCACTGAAGCTTTCTTT. This chain joins TRBV5-3 and TRBJ1-1; 8 positions match TRBD1. TRBV5-3 is designated an ORF whose function remains uncertain. The CDR3 loop spans 19 amino acids.

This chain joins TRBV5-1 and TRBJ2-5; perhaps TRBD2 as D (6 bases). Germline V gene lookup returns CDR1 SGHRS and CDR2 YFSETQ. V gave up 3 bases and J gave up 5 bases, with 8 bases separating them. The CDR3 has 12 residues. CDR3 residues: CASSWAGETQYF. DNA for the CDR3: TGCGCCAGCAGCTGGGCGGGGGAGACCCAGTACTTC.

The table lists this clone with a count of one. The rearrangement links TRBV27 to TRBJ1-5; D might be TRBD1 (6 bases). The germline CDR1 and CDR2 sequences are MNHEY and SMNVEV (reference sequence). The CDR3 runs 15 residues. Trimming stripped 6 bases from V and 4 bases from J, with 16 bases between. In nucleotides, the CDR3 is TGTGCCAGCAGCAGTTACAGGGAAGCGAATCAGCCCCAGCATTTT. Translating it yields CASSSYREANQPQHF.

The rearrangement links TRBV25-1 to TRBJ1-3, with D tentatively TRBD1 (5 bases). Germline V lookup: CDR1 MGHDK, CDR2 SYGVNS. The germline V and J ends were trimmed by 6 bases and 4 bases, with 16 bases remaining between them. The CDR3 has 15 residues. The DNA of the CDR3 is TGTGCCAGCAGCCCCGCAGGGTCCCTCGGAAACACCATATATTTT. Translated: CASSPAGSLGNTIYF. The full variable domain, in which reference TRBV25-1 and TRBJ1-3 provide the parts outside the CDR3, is EADIYQTPRYLVIGTGKKITLECSQTMGHDKMYWYQQDPGMELHLIHYSYGVNSTEKGDLSSESTVSRIRTEHFPLTLESARPSHTSQYLCASSPAGSLGNTIYFGEGSWLTVV.

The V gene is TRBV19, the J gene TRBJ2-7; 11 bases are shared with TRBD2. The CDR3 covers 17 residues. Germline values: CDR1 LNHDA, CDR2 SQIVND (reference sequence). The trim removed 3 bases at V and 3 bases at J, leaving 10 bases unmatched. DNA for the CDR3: TGTGCCAGTAGTATCTCGGGTACTAGCGGGAGTATCTACGAGCAGTACTTC. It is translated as CASSISGTSGSIYEQYF.

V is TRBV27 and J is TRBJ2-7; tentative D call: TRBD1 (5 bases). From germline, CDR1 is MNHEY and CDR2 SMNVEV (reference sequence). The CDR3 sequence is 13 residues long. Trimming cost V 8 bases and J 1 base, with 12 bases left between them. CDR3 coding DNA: TGTGCCAGCCGACAGTTGTCATCCTACGAGCAGTACTTC. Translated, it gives CASRQLSSYEQYF.

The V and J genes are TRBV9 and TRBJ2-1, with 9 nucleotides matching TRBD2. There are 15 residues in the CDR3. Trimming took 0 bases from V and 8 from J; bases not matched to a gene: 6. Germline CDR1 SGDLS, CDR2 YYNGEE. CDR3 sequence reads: CASSVGLAGVHEQFF. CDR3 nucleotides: TGTGCCAGCAGCGTAGGATTAGCGGGAGTTCATGAGCAGTTCTTC.

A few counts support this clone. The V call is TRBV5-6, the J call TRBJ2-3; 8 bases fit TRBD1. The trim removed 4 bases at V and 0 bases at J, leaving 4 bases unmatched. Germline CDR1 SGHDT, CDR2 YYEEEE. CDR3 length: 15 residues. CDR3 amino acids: CASSPGQGSTDTQYF. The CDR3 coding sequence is TGTGCCAGCAGCCCCGGACAGGGCAGCACAGATACGCAGTATTTT.